Following are 17 T cell receptor beta chains from one sample sequenced in a study of T cells expressing NK-cell markers. Reprocessing the 5' RACE reads, TCRdb reports a single entry for every CDR3 protein and omits DNA. Across 140,000 to 150,000 distinct CDR3 sequences, the top ten clones capture approximately 12% of the sample. Input material: blood T cells: a sorted CD56 or NKG2C T cell subset, CD4+ or CD8+ T cells, or bulk PBMC T cells (not recorded which). These receptors came from a man aged 18 to 35 in good health.

The rearrangement uses TRBV11-2 and TRBJ2-1. Germline CDR1 is SGHAT and CDR2 is FQNNGV. The CDR3 loop spans 13 amino acids. CDR3 protein: CASSLEGIYEQFF.

V and J are TRBV28 and TRBJ1-5; absent DNA, TCRdb's TRBD1 call cannot be checked. CDR3 length: 14 residues. Germline V CDR1 and CDR2: MDHEN, SYDVKM. This chain's CDR3 is CASRSLVGNQPQHF.

The chain recombines TRBV12-5 with TRBJ2-2; without DNA, the TCRdb call of TRBD2 cannot be checked. The CDR3 runs 16 residues. CDR1 is LGHNT, CDR2 FRNRAP, per germline. CDR3 loop: CASGLVQGGNTGELFF.

This chain connects TRBV30 to TRBJ2-3; TCRdb proposes TRBD2, but this gene call is untestable without DNA. The germline CDR1 and CDR2 sequences are GTSNPN and SVGIG (reference sequence). The CDR3 totals 14 residues. The CDR3 region is CAWSIAGYTDTQYF.

The J gene is TRBJ2-1, the V gene TRBV18; the D call from TCRdb, TRBD1, cannot be confirmed without DNA. Germline-derived CDR1 and CDR2 are KGHSH and LQKENI. This CDR3 is 15 amino acids long. CDR3 residues: CASSRAGDSYNEQFF.

J is TRBJ2-1 and V is TRBV29-1; TCRdb indicates TRBD2, and absent DNA this call remains unverified. Looked up from germline, CDR1 is SQVTM and CDR2 is ANQGSEA. The CDR3 sequence is 13 residues long. This CDR3 is CSVFNSPHNEQFF.

The chain combines TRBV20-1 with TRBJ2-5; TCRdb gives TRBD1 as the D gene, but with no DNA this cannot be confirmed. The CDR3 is 19 amino acids. Germline CDR1 DFQATT, CDR2 SNEGSKA (reference sequence). CDR3 amino acids: CSARDRLDLTGRNQETQYF.

CDR3 in amino acids: CATSRDPGQVHEQFF. The chain joins TRBV15 to TRBJ2-1; TCRdb outputs TRBD1, but without DNA this stays unchecked. Germline loops: CDR1 LNHNV, CDR2 YYDKDF (reference sequence). The CDR3 has 15 amino acids.

The rearrangement joins TRBV3-1 to TRBJ2-5; TCRdb's D call of TRBD1 is untestable without DNA. CDR1 is LGHDT, CDR2 YNNKEL, per germline (reference sequence). This CDR3 comprises 17 residues. The CDR3 sequence: CASSQTPAGTGQETQYF.

V and J are TRBV2 and TRBJ2-3. Germline values: CDR1 SNHLY, CDR2 FYNNEI. The CDR3 runs to 13 residues. The CDR3 is CASRQMDADTQYF. The full variable domain, its missing parts supplied by reference TRBV2 and TRBJ2-3, is EPEVTQTPSHQVTQMGQEVILRCVPISNHLYFYWYRQILGQKVEFLVSFYNNEISEKSEIFDDQFSVERPDGSNFTLKIRSTKLEDSAMYFCASRQMDADTQYFGPGTRLTVL.

The rearrangement uses TRBV9 and TRBJ2-5; TCRdb indicates TRBD1, and absent DNA this call remains unverified. The CDR3 spans 14 residues. Germline V CDR1 and CDR2: SGDLS, YYNGEE. The CDR3 reads CASSVTGGRETQYF.

V usage is TRBV27 and J usage is TRBJ2-7. The CDR3 has 12 residues. Germline V CDR1 and CDR2: MNHEY, SMNVEV (reference sequence). The CDR3 protein is CASSPSSYEQYF.

The chain is built from TRBV5-1 and TRBJ2-1; as DNA is missing, the TRBD1 call by TCRdb cannot be tested. Per germline, CDR1 SGHRS and CDR2 YFSETQ. The CDR3 contains 12 residues. The CDR3: CASSLSGGEQFF.

This clonotype is called medium-sized based on its frequency. The chain carries TRBV12-3 or TRBV12-4 and TRBJ2-3; TCRdb lists TRBD2, though no DNA is available to test this call. The CDR3 consists of 15 residues. This CDR3 reads CASSLISAGTDTQYF.

This rearrangement joins TRBV25-1 to TRBJ2-7; without DNA, the TCRdb call of TRBD2 cannot be checked. Germline V gives CDR1 MGHDK, CDR2 SYGVNS. The CDR3 is 15 amino acids. The CDR3: CASSTGRGFSYEQYF.

The chain carries TRBV6-1 and TRBJ1-1; the TRBD1 assignment by TCRdb is unverifiable without DNA. The germline gives CDR1 MNHNS, CDR2 SASEGT. This CDR3 is 13 amino acids long. The CDR3 region is CASTKGALAEAFF.

The chain carries TRBV30 and TRBJ2-5. Germline values: CDR1 GTSNPN, CDR2 SVGIG (reference sequence). The CDR3 runs to 11 residues. CDR3 amino acids: CAWIQHQTQYF.